The clone carrying this T cell receptor (beta chain) showed up many times. Its antigen is currently unknown. The sample belongs to a study of molecular identifiers for immune sequencing clone quantification. Overall study findings and caveats: The sizes of highly expanded clones could be underestimated when identical TCR molecules share a barcode.

V was trimmed by 4 bases and J by 4 bases, leaving 7 bases between them. The CDR3 has 12 amino acids. Library preparation followed earlier protocols using designated TCR primers. From the PCR reads, TCRdb called clonotypes with MiXCR, one entry per CDR3 protein. The sample has approximately 550,000 distinct CDR3 sequences, around 21% seen once. This chain links TRBV12-3 or TRBV12-4 with TRBJ2-5; either TRBD1 or TRBD2 may fit D (5 bases each). The clonotype originates from a human donor in good health. Some libraries in this study had Jurkat cell RNA spiked in. The sequenced material came from naive CD8+ T cells from blood, with Jurkat cell RNA spiked in. Documented subset: FACS-sorted CD8+CD4-CCR7+CD45RA+ naive T cells. CDR3 nucleotide sequence: TGTGCCAGCAGTTATGGGGGAGAGACCCAGTACTTC. This codes for CASSYGGETQYF.